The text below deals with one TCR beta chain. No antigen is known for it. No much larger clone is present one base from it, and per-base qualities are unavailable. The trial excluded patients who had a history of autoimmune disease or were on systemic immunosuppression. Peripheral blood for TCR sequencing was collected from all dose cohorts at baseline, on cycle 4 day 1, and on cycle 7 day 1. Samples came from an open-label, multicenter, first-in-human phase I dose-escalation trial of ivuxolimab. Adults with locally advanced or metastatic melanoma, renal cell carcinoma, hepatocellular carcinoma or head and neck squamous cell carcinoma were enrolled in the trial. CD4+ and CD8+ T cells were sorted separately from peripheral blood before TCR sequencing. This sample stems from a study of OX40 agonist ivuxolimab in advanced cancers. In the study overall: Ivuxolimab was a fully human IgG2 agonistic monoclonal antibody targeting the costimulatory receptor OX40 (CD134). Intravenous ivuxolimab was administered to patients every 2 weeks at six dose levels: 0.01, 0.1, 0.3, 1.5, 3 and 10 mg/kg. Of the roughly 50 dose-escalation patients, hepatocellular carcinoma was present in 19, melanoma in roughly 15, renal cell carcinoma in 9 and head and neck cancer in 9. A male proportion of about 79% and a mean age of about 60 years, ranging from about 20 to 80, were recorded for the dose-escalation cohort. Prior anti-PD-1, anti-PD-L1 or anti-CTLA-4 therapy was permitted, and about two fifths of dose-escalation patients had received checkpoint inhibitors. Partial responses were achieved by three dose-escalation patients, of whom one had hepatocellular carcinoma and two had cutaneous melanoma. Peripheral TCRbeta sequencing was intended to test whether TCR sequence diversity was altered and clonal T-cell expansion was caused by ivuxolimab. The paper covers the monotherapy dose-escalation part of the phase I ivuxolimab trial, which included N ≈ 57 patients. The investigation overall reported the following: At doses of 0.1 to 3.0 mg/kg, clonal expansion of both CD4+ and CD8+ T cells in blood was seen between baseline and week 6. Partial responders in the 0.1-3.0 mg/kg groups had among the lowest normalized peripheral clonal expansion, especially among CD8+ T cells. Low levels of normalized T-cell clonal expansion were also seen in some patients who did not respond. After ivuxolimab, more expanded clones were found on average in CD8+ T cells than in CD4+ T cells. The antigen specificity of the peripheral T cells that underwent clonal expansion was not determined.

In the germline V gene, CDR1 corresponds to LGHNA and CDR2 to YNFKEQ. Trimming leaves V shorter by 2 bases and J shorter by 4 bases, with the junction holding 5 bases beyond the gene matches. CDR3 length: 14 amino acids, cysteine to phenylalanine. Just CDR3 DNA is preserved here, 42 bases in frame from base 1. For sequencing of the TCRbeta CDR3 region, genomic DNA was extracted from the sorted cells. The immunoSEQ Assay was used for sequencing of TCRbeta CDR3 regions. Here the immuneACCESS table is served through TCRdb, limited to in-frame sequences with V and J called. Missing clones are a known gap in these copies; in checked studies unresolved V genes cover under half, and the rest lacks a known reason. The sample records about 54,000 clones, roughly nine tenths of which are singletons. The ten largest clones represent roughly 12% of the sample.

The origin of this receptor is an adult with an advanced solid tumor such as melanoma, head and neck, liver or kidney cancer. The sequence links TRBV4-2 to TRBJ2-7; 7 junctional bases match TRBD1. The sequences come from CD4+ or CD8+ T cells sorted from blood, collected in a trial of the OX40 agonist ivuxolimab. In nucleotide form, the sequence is TGTGCCAGCAGCCAACGGACAGGTAGTTACGAGCAGTACTTC. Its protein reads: CASSQRTGSYEQYF.